This T cell receptor beta chain was identified during a study of T cells after yellow fever vaccination (dated by TCRdb to 2018 to 2020). Regarding the research as a whole: Libraries from fractions with low cell numbers were prepared with the SMART-Seq v4 Ultra Low Input RNA kit. Two healthy male donors, one aged 18 to 29 and one aged 30 to 39 years, were included in the cohort. Blood was collected at multiple timepoints before and after primary and secondary immunization, and bulk PBMC replicates and cell subsets were isolated. To track T-cell clones before and after primary and booster YFV17D yellow fever vaccination, bulk TCR alpha and beta repertoires were sequenced longitudinally.

Synthesis of TCR cDNA relied on 5'RACE template switching, a step that introduced a universal primer site along with unique molecular identifiers. cDNA synthesis was primed from both the TCR alpha and TCR beta constant segments. Two PCR steps were used to amplify libraries, with sample barcodes and sequencing adapters being added in the second step. Sequencing of libraries was performed on Illumina HiSeq 2500 (2x100 bp) or NovaSeq (2x150 bp). From the authors' description of their analysis: Demultiplexing of reads and collapsing into UMI consensus sequences were performed with MIGEC, and V(D)J alignment was carried out with MiXCR. Vaccine-responding clonotypes were identified with edgeR using replicate PBMC samples, with FDR below 0.01 and a log2 fold change above 5 up to day 15 being required. CD4 or CD8 identity was assigned to each bulk clonotype according to whether the clonotype was present at higher abundance in the sequenced CD4 repertoire or the sequenced CD8 repertoire. TCRdb reprocessing: public reads trimmed at Q25 with fastp, clones called with MiXCR, in-frame beta chains kept. All rows with the same CDR3 protein become a single entry with the most common DNA and genes. The V and J calls come from TCRdb's annotation, not from the publication. This sample holds 60,000 or so distinct CDR3 sequences; approximately 6.5% were observed only once. Jointly, the top ten make up less than 45% of the sample.

V and J lose 6 bases and 0 bases, and a span of 9 bases separates them. The CDR3, cysteine through phenylalanine, is 14 amino acids long. Only CDR3 DNA is held: 42 bases, read in frame from base 1. Paper-wide results and their limitations: A small fraction of clonotypes showed up in both the CD4 and CD8 compartments, probably as a result of convergent recombination. Because abundant contaminating clonotypes from the bulk population could be contained in FACS-sorted repertoires, computational filtering was required. Compared with the primary T-cell response, the secondary T-cell response was faster but weaker, reaching its peak on day 5 rather than on day 15. Because only a couple of donors were included in the study, the extent to which the findings can be generalized is limited. Most clones expanded after primary vaccination (96% of CD4 and around 88% of CD8) were re-detected after the booster, suggesting that broad memory maintenance occurred.

Interpreted using the paper, the treatment or condition label stands for: live attenuated yellow fever vaccine strain. PBMCs were isolated from peripheral blood using a standard Ficoll-Paque protocol. CD4 and CD8 T-cell fractions were isolated with Dynabeads CD4 and CD8 positive selection kits. TriZol was used to extract RNA from bulk PBMCs, from CD4 and CD8 fractions, and from dextramer-positive and dextramer-negative fractions. This clonotype was seen ten or more times. The specificity of this receptor is unknown. Base-call qualities are not available, and no considerably larger clone is one nucleotide away.

Recombination connected TRBV12-3 or TRBV12-4 to TRBJ1-3, with TRBD1 tentatively as D gene (6 bases match). This sample comprised CD8+ T cells sorted from PBMCs, obtained on the day of the first yellow fever vaccination. The TCR comes from a man between 18 and 29 years old who received the YFV17D yellow fever vaccine. The nucleotide sequence reads TGTGCCAGCAGCAGGGACATCTCTGGAAACACCATATATTTT. The encoded protein is CASSRDISGNTIYF.